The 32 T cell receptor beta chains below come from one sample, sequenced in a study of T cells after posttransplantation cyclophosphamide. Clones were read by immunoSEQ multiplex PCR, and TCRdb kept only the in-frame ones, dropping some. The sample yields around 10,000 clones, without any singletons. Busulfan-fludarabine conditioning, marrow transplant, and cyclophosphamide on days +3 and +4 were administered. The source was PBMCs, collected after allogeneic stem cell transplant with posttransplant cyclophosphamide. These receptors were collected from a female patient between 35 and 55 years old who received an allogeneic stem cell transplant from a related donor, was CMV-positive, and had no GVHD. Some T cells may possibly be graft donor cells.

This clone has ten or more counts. CDR3 nucleotides: TGTGCCAGCAGTGAACAGACAGGGGAAGGCTACACCTTC. This codes for CASSEQTGEGYTF. The V gene is TRBV2, the J gene TRBJ1-2; 8 bases line up with TRBD1. J was trimmed by 8 bases and V by 2 bases; bases with no gene match: 4. Germline lookup yields CDR1 SNHLY and CDR2 FYNNEI. CDR3 length: 13 amino acids.

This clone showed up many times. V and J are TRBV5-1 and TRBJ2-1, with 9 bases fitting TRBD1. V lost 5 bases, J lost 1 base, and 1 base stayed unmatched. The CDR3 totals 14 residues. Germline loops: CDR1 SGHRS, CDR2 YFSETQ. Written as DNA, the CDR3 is TGCGCCAGCAGTGGACAGGGGTCCTACAATGAGCAGTTCTTC. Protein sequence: CASSGQGSYNEQFF.

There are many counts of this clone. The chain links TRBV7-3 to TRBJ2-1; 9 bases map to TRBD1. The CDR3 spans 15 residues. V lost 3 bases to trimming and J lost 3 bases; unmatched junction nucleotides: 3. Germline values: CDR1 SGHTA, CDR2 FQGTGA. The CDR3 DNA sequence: TGTGCCAGCAGCTTGGACAGGGGCAACTACAATGAGCAGTTCTTC. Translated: CASSLDRGNYNEQFF.

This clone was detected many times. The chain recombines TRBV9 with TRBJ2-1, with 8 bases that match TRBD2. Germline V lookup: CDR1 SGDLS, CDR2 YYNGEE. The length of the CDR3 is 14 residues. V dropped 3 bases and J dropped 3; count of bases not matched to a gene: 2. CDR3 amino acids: CASSGLARYNEQFF. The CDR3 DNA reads TGTGCCAGCAGCGGACTAGCGCGCTACAATGAGCAGTTCTTC.

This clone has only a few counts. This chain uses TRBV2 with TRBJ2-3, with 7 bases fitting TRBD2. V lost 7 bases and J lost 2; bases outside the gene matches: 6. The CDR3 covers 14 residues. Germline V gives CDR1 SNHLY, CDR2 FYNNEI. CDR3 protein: CASTRGVFTDTQYF. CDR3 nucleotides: TGTGCCAGCACCCGGGGGGTATTCACAGATACGCAGTATTTT.

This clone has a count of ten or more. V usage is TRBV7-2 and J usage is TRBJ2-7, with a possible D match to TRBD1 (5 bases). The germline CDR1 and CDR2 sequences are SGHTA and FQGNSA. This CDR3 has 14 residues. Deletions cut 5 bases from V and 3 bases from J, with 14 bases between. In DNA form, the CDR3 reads TGTGCCAGCAGCCTCGACAGCAACTTCTACGAGCAGTACTTC. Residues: CASSLDSNFYEQYF.

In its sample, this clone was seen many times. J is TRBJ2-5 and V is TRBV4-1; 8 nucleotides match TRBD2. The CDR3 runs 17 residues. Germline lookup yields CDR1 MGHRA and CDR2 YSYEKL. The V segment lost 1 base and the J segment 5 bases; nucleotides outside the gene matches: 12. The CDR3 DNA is TGCGCCAGCAGCCAAGGTGGAGCGGGAGCCCTCCCGGAGACCCAGTACTTC. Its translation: CASSQGGAGALPETQYF.

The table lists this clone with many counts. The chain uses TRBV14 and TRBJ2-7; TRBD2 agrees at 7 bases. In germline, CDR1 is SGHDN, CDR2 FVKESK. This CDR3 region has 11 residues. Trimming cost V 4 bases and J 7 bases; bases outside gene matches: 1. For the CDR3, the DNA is TGTGCCAGCAGCCTGGGGGGGGAGCAGTACTTC. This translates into CASSLGGEQYF.

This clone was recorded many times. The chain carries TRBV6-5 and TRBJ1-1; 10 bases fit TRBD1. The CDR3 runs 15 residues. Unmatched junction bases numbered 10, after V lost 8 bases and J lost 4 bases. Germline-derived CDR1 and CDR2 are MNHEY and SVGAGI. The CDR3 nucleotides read TGTGCCAGCCGTTCGACAGGGGGCTTCGGCACTGAAGCTTTCTTT. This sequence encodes CASRSTGGFGTEAFF.

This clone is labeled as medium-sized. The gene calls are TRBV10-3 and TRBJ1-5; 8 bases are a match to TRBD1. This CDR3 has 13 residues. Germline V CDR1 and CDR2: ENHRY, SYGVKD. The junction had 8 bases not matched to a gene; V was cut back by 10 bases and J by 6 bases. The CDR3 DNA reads TGTGCCACCGGACAGGGAATAGCTCAGCCCCAGCATTTT. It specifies CATGQGIAQPQHF.

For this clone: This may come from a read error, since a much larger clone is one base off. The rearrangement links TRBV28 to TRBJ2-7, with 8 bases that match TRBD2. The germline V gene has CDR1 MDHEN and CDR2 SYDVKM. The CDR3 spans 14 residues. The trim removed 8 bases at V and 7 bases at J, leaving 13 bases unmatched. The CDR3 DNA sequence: TGTGCCAGCGGCCGAACCCTCGGACTAGCAGAGCAGTACTTC. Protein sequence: CASGRTLGLAEQYF.

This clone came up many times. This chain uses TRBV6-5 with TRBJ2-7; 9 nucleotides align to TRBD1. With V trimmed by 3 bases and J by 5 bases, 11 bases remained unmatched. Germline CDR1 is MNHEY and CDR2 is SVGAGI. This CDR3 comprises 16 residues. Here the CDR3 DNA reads TGTGCCAGCAGTTATCTAGCCGGGACAGGGTTCCACGAGCAGTACTTC. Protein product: CASSYLAGTGFHEQYF.

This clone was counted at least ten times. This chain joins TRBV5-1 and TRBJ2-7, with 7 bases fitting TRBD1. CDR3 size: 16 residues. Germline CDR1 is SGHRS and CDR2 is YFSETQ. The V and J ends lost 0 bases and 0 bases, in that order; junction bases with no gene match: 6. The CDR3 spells CASSLGTGRHSYEQYF. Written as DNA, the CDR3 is TGCGCCAGCAGCTTGGGGACAGGCCGCCACTCCTACGAGCAGTACTTC.

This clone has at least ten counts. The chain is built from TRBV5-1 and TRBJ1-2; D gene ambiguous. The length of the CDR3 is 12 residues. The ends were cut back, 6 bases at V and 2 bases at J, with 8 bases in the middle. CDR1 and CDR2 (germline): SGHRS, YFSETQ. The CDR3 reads CASTGSNYGYTF. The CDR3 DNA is TGCGCCAGCACCGGTTCCAACTATGGCTACACCTTC.

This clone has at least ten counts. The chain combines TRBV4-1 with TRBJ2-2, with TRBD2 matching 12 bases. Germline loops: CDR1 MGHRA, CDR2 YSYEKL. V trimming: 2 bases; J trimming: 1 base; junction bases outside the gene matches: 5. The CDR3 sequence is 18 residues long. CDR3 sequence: CASSQSSGGAVNTGELFF. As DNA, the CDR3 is TGCGCCAGCAGCCAATCTAGCGGGGGGGCGGTGAACACCGGGGAGCTGTTTTTT.

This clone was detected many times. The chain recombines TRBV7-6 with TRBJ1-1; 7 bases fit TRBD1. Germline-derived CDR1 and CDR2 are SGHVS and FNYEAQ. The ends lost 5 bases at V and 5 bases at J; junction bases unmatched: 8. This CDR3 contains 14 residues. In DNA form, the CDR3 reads TGTGCCAGCAGCCCTCGACAGGGCGGAACTGAAGCTTTCTTT. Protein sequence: CASSPRQGGTEAFF.

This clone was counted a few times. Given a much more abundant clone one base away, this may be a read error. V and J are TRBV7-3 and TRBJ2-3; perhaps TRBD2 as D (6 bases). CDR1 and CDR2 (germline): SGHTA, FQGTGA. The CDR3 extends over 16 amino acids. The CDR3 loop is CAGRNGGDCQVDTQYF. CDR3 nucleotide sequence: TGTGCCGGCAGGAACGGGGGAGACTGCCAGGTAGATACGCAGTATTTT.

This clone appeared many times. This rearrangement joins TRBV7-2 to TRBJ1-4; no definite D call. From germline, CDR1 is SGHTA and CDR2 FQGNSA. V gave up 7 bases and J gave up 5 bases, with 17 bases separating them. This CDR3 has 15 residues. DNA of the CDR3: TGTGCCAGCACCCGTTCTCCGGGGTCAAATGAAAAACTGTTTTTT. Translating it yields CASTRSPGSNEKLFF.

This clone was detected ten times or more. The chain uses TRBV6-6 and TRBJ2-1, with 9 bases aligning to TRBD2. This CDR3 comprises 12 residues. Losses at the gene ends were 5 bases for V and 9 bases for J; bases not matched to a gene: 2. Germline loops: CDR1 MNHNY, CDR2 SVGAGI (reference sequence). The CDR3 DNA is TGTGCCAGCAGTCTACTAGCGGGTGAGCAGTTCTTC. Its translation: CASSLLAGEQFF.

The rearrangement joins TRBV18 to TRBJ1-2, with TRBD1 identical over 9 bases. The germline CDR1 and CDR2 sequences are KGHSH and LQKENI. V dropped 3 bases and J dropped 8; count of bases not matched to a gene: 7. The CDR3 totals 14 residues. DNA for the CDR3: TGTGCCAGCTCACCGTGGGACAGGGCTATGGGCTACACCTTC. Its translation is CASSPWDRAMGYTF.

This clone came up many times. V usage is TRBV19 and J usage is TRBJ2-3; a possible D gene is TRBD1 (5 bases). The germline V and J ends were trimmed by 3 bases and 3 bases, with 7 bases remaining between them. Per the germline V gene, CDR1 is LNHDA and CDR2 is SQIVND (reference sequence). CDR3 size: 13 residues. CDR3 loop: CASSMQGTDTQYF. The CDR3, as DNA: TGTGCCAGTAGTATGCAGGGAACAGATACGCAGTATTTT.

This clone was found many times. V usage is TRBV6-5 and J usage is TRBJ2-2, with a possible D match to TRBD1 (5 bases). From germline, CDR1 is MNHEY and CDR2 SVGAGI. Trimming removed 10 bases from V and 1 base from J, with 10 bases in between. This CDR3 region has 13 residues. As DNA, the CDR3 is TGTGCCATTGGGGCAGGGAACACCGGGGAGCTGTTTTTT. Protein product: CAIGAGNTGELFF.

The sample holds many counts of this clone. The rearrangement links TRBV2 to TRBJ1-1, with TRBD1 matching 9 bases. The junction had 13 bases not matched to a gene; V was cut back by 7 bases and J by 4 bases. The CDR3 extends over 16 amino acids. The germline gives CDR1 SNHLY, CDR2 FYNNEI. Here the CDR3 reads CASTPGQGLGGTEAFF. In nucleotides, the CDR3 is TGTGCCAGCACTCCGGGACAGGGTTTGGGAGGCACTGAAGCTTTCTTT.

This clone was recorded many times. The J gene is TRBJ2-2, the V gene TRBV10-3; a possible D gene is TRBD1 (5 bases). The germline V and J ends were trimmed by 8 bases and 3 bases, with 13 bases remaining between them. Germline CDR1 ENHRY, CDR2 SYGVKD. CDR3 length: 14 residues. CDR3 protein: CAIGRGYDTGELFF. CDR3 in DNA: TGTGCCATCGGAAGGGGCTACGACACCGGGGAGCTGTTTTTT.

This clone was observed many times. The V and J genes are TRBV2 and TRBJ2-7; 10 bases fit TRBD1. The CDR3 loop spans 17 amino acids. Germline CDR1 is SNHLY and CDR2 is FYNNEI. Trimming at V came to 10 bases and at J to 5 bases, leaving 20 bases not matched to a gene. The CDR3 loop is CATGGDVGQGIRDEQYF. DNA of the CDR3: TGTGCCACGGGTGGGGATGTGGGACAGGGGATTCGCGACGAGCAGTACTTC.

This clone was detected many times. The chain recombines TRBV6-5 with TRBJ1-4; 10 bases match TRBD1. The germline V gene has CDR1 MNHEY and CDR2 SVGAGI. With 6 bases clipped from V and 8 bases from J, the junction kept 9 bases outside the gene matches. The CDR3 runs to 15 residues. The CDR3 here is CASRPGQGVDEKLFF. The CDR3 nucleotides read TGTGCCAGCAGACCAGGACAGGGGGTAGACGAAAAACTGTTTTTT.

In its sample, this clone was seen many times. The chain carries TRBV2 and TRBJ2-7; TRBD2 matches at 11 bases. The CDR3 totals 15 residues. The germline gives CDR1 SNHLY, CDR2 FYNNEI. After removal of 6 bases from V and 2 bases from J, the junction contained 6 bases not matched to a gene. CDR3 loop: CASSGTSGGPYEQYF. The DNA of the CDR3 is TGTGCCAGCAGCGGAACTAGCGGGGGACCCTACGAGCAGTACTTC.

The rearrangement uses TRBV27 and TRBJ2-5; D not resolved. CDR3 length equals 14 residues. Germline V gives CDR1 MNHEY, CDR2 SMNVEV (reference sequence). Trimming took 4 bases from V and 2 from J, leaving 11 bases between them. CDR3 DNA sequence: TGTGCCAGCAGTTACGTAGGCAGGCAAGAGACCCAGTACTTC. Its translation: CASSYVGRQETQYF.

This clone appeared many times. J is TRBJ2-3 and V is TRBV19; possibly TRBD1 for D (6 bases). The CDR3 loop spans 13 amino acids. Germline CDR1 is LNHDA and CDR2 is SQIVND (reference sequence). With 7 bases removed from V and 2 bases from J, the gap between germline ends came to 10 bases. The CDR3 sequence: CASKRQDTDTQYF. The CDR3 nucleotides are TGTGCCAGTAAAAGACAGGACACAGATACGCAGTATTTT. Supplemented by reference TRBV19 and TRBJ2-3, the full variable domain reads DGGITQSPKYLFRKEGQNVTLSCEQNLNHDAMYWYRQDPGQGLRLIYYSQIVNDFQKGDIAEGYSVSREKKESFPLTVTSAQKNPTAFYLCASKRQDTDTQYFGPGTRLTVL.

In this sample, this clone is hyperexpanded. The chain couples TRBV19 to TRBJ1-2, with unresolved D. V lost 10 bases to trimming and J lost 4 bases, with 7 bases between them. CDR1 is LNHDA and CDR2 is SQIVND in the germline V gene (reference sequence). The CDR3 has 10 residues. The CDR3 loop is CATEGYGYTF. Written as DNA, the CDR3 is TGTGCCACTGAGGGCTATGGCTACACCTTC. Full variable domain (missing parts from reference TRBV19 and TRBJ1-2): DGGITQSPKYLFRKEGQNVTLSCEQNLNHDAMYWYRQDPGQGLRLIYYSQIVNDFQKGDIAEGYSVSREKKESFPLTVTSAQKNPTAFYLCATEGYGYTFGSGTRLTVV.

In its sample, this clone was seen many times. CDR3 in amino acids: CAISVRWVNSPLHF. In nucleotides, the CDR3 is TGTGCCATCAGTGTGAGGTGGGTTAATTCACCCCTCCACTTT. J is TRBJ1-6 and V is TRBV10-3; D is undetermined. The CDR3 covers 14 residues. Germline V gene lookup returns CDR1 ENHRY and CDR2 SYGVKD. Trimming stripped 4 bases from V and 6 bases from J, with 10 bases between.

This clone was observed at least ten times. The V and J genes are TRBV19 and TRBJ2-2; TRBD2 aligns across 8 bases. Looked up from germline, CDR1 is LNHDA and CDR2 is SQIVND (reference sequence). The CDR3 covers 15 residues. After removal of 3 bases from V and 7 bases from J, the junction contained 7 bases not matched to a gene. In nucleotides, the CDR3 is TGTGCCAGTAGTATCCCCGGGAGGGGGGACGGGGAGCTGTTTTTT. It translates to CASSIPGRGDGELFF.